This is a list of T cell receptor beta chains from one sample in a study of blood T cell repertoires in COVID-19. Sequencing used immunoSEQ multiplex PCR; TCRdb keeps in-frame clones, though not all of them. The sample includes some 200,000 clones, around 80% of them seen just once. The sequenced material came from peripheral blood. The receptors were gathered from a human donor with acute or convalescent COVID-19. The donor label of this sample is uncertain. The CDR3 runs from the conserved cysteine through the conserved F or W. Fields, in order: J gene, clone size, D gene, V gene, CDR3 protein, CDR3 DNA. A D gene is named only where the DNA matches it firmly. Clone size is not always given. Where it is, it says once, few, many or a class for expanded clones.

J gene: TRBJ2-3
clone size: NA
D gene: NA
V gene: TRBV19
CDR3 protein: CASSMADSRTDTQYF
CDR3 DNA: TGTGCCAGTAGTATGGCCGATTCGAGGACAGATACGCAGTATTTT

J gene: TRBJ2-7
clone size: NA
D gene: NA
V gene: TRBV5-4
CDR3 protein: CASSFGLTSYEQYF
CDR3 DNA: TGTGCCAGCAGCTTTGGACTCACCTCCTACGAGCAGTACTTC

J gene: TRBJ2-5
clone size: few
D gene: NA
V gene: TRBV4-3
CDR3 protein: CASSQEGKGSETQYF
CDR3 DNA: TGCGCCAGCAGCCAAGAGGGGAAGGGGTCGGAGACCCAGTACTTC

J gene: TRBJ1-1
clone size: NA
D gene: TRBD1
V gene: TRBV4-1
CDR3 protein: CASSRAGTVDTEAFF
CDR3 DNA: TGCGCCAGCAGCCGGGCTGGGACAGTGGACACTGAAGCTTTCTTT

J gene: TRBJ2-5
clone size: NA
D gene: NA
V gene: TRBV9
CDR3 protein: CASATGLFQETQYF
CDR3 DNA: TGTGCCAGCGCCACGGGACTGTTCCAAGAGACCCAGTACTTC

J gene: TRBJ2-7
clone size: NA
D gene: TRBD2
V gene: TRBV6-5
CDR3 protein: CASSSGLAGSYEQYF
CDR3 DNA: TGTGCCAGCAGTTCCGGACTAGCGGGATCCTACGAGCAGTACTTC

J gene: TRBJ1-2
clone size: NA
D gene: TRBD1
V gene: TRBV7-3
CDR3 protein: CASRPTPGQGSGYTF
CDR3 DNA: TGTGCCAGCAGGCCCACCCCGGGACAGGGATCTGGCTACACCTTC

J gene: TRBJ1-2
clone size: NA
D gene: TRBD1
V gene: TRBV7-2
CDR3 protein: CASSRAQGQPNYGYTF
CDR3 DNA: TGTGCCAGCAGTAGAGCCCAGGGACAGCCAAACTATGGCTACACCTTC

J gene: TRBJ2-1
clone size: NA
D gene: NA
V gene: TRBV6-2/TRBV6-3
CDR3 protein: CASSNGGYNEQFF
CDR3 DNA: TGTGCCAGCAGCAATGGAGGGTACAATGAGCAGTTCTTC

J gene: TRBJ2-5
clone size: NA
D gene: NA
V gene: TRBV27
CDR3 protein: CASSPRTDGETQYF
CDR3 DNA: TGTGCCAGCAGCCCTAGGACAGACGGGGAGACCCAGTACTTC

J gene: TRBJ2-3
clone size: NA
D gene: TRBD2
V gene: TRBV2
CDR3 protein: CASSGGPGGRGTDTQYF
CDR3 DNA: TGTGCCAGCAGTGGGGGCCCCGGGGGGAGGGGCACAGATACGCAGTATTTT

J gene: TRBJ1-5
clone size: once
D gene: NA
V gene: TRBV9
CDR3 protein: CASSVGGRNQPQHF
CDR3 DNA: TGTGCCAGCAGCGTAGGAGGGAGGAATCAGCCCCAGCATTTT

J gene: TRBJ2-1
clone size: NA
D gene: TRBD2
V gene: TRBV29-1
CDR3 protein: CSTDGSGISYNEQFF
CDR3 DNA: TGCAGCACGGATGGGAGCGGGATTTCCTACAATGAGCAGTTCTTC

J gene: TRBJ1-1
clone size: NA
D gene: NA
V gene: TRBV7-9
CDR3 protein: CASSGGRDSNTEAFF
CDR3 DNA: TGTGCCAGCAGCGGTGGTCGGGATTCGAACACTGAAGCTTTCTTT

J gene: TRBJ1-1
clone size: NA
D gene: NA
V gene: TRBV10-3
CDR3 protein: CAISPTTDSTEAFF
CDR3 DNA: TGTGCCATCAGTCCCACGACAGATTCAACTGAAGCTTTCTTT

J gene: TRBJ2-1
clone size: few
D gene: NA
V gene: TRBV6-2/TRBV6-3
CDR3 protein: CASSRLLPAYNEQFF
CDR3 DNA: TGTGCCAGCAGTCGACTCTTGCCAGCCTACAATGAGCAGTTCTTC

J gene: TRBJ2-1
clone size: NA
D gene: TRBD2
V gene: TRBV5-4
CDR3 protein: CASSPGLAGGEDEQFF
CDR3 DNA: TGTGCCAGCAGCCCCGGACTAGCGGGAGGGGAGGATGAGCAGTTCTTC

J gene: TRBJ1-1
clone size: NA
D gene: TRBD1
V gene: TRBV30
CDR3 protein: CAWMGQMNTEAFF
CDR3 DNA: TGTGCCTGGATGGGACAGATGAACACTGAAGCTTTCTTT

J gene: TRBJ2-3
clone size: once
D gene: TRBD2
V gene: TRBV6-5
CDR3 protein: CASSTGGVTDTQYF
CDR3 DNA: TGTGCCAGCAGCACCGGGGGGGTCACAGATACGCAGTATTTT

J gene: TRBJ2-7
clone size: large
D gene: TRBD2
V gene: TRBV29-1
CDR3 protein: CSGWEGYEQYF
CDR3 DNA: TGCAGCGGGTGGGAGGGCTACGAGCAGTACTTC

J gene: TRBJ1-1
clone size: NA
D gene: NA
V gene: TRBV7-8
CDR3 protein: CASSPQGSNTEAFF
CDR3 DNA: TGTGCCAGCAGCCCCCAGGGGTCGAACACTGAAGCTTTCTTT

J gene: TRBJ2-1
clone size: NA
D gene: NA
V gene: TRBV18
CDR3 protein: CASSFASSYNEQFF
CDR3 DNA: TGTGCCAGCTCATTTGCGTCCTCCTACAATGAGCAGTTCTTC

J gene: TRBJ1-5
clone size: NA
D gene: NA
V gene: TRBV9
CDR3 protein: CASSDRDGQPQHF
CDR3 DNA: TGTGCCAGCAGCGACAGGGATGGCCAGCCCCAGCATTTT

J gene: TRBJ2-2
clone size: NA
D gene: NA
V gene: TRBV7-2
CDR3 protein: CASSPNTGGTGELFF
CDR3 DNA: TGTGCCAGCAGCCCCAACACCGGCGGCACCGGGGAGCTGTTTTTT

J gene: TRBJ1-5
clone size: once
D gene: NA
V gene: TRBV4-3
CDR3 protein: CASSQEFGGSSQPQHF
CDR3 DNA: TGCGCCAGCAGCCAAGAGTTCGGTGGGAGTAGTCAGCCCCAGCATTTT

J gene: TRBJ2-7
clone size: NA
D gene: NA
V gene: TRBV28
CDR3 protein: CASSLEGYEQYF
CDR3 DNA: TGTGCCAGCAGTTTGGAGGGCTACGAGCAGTACTTC

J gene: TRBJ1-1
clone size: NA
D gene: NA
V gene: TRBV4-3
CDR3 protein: CASSQAWAAGTEAFF
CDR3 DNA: TGCGCCAGCAGCCAAGCCTGGGCTGCGGGCACTGAAGCTTTCTTT